One and the same sample provided the 10 T cell receptor beta chains below, sequenced in a study of blood T cell repertoires in COVID-19. Data came from immunoSEQ multiplex PCR; TCRdb stores just in-frame clones and leaves some out. The sample lists fewer than 450,000 clones; around 89% were seen once. Material: PBMCs or T cells enriched from blood (not recorded which). These receptors came from a woman aged 18 to 35 who had recovered from COVID-19.

The rearrangement links TRBV6-5 to TRBJ1-6; D gene unclear. Trimming took off 0 bases at V and 2 bases at J, with 5 bases between the two ends. Germline CDR1 and CDR2: MNHEY and SVGAGI. This CDR3 region has 15 residues. The DNA of the CDR3 is TGTGCCAGCAGTTACTCTACACCCTATAATTCACCCCTCCACTTT. It encodes CASSYSTPYNSPLHF.

The V and J genes are TRBV4-3 and TRBJ1-2; 10 bases map to TRBD1. V was clipped by 2 bases and J by 3 bases; unmatched bases: 12. The CDR3 is 18 residues long. Per the germline V gene, CDR1 is LGHNA and CDR2 is YSLEER. CDR3 protein: CASSQQFAGTGEHYGYTF. CDR3 nucleotides: TGCGCCAGCAGCCAACAGTTCGCCGGGACAGGGGAACACTATGGCTACACCTTC.

V and J are TRBV7-9 and TRBJ2-1; 9 bases are a match to TRBD1. The CDR3 covers 16 residues. J was trimmed by 5 bases and V by 0 bases; bases with no gene match: 5. CDR1 SEHNR and CDR2 FQNEAQ come from the germline V gene (reference sequence). The CDR3: CASSLARTGDDNEQFF. The CDR3 DNA reads as TGTGCCAGCAGCTTAGCCCGGACAGGGGATGACAATGAGCAGTTCTTC.

This clone has only a few counts. Additional DNA sequences in this sample encode the identical CDR3. This chain's CDR3 is CASRLDTSSGNTIYF. The CDR3 DNA sequence: TGTGCCAGCAGGTTGGACACGTCATCTGGAAACACCATATATTTT. The chain links TRBV6-5 to TRBJ1-3, with TRBD1 as a possible D gene (5 bases). Germline-derived CDR1 and CDR2 are MNHEY and SVGAGI. The CDR3 totals 15 residues. Trimming pared 6 bases from V and 1 base from J, leaving 13 bases between.

The chain links TRBV19 to TRBJ1-6; perhaps TRBD1 as D (6 bases). Per the germline V gene, CDR1 is LNHDA and CDR2 is SQIVND (reference sequence). CDR3 length: 17 residues. V lost 5 bases and J 7 bases, leaving 21 bases between the germline ends. CDR3 nucleotide sequence: TGTGCCAGTAGTTTCCTCGGACAGTTTAGGGGGAATTCACCCCTCCACTTT. It yields the protein CASSFLGQFRGNSPLHF. The variable domain in full, with the rest retrieved from reference TRBV19 and TRBJ1-6, is DGGITQSPKYLFRKEGQNVTLSCEQNLNHDAMYWYRQDPGQGLRLIYYSQIVNDFQKGDIAEGYSVSREKKESFPLTVTSAQKNPTAFYLCASSFLGQFRGNSPLHFGNGTRLTVT.

The chain recombines TRBV10-3 with TRBJ2-7, with TRBD2 identical over 10 bases. This CDR3 region has 16 residues. Germline CDR1 and CDR2: ENHRY and SYGVKD. V was clipped by 3 bases and J by 2 bases; unmatched bases: 7. CDR3 region: CAISDSGAGGTYEQYF. CDR3 bases: TGTGCCATCAGTGATTCGGGAGCGGGGGGGACCTACGAGCAGTACTTC.

This chain joins TRBV24-1 and TRBJ1-3; no clear D. V was trimmed by 9 bases and J by 3 bases, leaving 11 bases between them. CDR1 KGHDR and CDR2 SFDVKD come from the germline V gene. This CDR3 has 13 residues. The CDR3 spells CATSGGFGNTIYF. The CDR3 DNA reads TGTGCCACCTCGGGTGGTTTTGGAAACACCATATATTTT.

Written as DNA, the CDR3 is TGCGCCAGCAGCCAACACCGGACAGGGGTAGGAAATTCACCCCTCCACTTT. This translates into CASSQHRTGVGNSPLHF. The gene calls are TRBV4-1 and TRBJ1-6; TRBD1 matches at 9 bases. This CDR3 is 17 amino acids long. Germline CDR1 is MGHRA and CDR2 is YSYEKL. V shed 2 bases and J 7 bases; nucleotides not matched to a gene: 9.

The chain is built from TRBV5-1 and TRBJ2-7; D call uncertain. V dropped 3 bases and J dropped 7 bases, with 17 bases sitting between them. The CDR3 covers 14 residues. Germline V gene data show CDR1 as SGHRS and CDR2 as YFSETQ. CDR3 DNA sequence: TGCGCCAGCAGCTCCTCTTACGGGTCACCGGAGCAGTACTTC. This sequence encodes CASSSSYGSPEQYF.

CDR3 nucleotide sequence: TGTGCCAGTTGCTATACCCCTGGGGGGGATGGTGGCTACACCTTC. It encodes CASCYTPGGDGGYTF. J is TRBJ1-2 and V is TRBV28, with a tentative D call TRBD1 (5 bases). From germline, CDR1 is MDHEN and CDR2 SYDVKM. This CDR3 comprises 15 residues. V was trimmed by 9 bases and J by 7 bases, leaving 24 bases between them.